Shown below are 16 T cell receptor beta chains from a single sample sequenced in a study of blood T cell repertoires in COVID-19. TCRdb's table, derived via immunoSEQ multiplex PCR, lists solely in-frame clones and lacks some. The sample consists of some 250,000 clones, approximately 90% of them appearing once. Sequenced sample: peripheral blood. The receptors were sampled from a woman between 40 and 55 years old who had recovered from COVID-19.

The chain joins TRBV5-1 to TRBJ1-1; 12 nucleotides line up with TRBD1. The CDR3 contains 13 residues. Trimming at V came to 5 bases and at J to 8 bases, leaving 4 bases not matched to a gene. CDR1 is SGHRS and CDR2 is YFSETQ in the germline V gene. In DNA, the CDR3 is TGCGCCAGCAGGGGGACAGGGGGCATAGAAGCTTTCTTT. Protein product: CASRGTGGIEAFF. The whole variable domain, filled in from reference TRBV5-1 and TRBJ1-1, reads KAGVTQTPRYLIKTRGQQVTLSCSPISGHRSVSWYQQTPGQGLQFLFEYFSETQRNKGNFPGRFSGRQFSNSRSEMNVSTLELGDSALYLCASRGTGGIEAFFGQGTRLTVV.

This chain links TRBV19 with TRBJ2-1; TRBD2 matches 7 bases. Germline V gene data show CDR1 as LNHDA and CDR2 as SQIVND (reference sequence). The CDR3 length is 14 residues. After removal of 6 bases from V and 9 bases from J, the junction contained 11 bases not matched to a gene. The CDR3: CASRGGSADGEQFF. The CDR3 nucleotides are TGTGCCAGTAGGGGGGGGAGTGCGGACGGTGAGCAGTTCTTC. Complete variable domain (other parts from reference TRBV19 and TRBJ2-1): DGGITQSPKYLFRKEGQNVTLSCEQNLNHDAMYWYRQDPGQGLRLIYYSQIVNDFQKGDIAEGYSVSREKKESFPLTVTSAQKNPTAFYLCASRGGSADGEQFFGPGTRLTVL.

This chain connects TRBV7-9 to TRBJ2-2; TRBD2 aligns across 16 bases. Germline V gene data show CDR1 as SEHNR and CDR2 as FQNEAQ (reference sequence). After removal of 5 bases from V and 2 bases from J, the junction contained 5 bases not matched to a gene. This CDR3 is 18 amino acids long. The CDR3 bases are TGTGCCAGCAGCGTCGGGACTAGCGGGAGGGCCAACACCGGGGAGCTGTTTTTT. This translates into CASSVGTSGRANTGELFF.

The chain links TRBV21-1 to TRBJ1-1; the table calls TRBD1, which could not be checked here. TRBV21-1 is termed a pseudogene. This CDR3 contains 15 residues. CDR3 in amino acids: CASSKAGDMNTEAFF. The CDR3 coding sequence is TGTGCCAGCAGCAAAGCAGGGGACATGAACACTGAAGCTTTCTTT.

The rearrangement joins TRBV5-1 to TRBJ2-5; TRBD1 matches at 7 bases. CDR1 and CDR2 (germline): SGHRS, YFSETQ. The CDR3 is made up of 13 amino acids. V gave up 6 bases and J gave up 1 base; unmatched junction bases: 3. DNA of the CDR3: TGCGCCAGCAACCGGACAGGCCAAGAGACCCAGTACTTC. Translation: CASNRTGQETQYF.

J is TRBJ2-5 and V is TRBV5-6, with D maybe TRBD2 (5 bases). Trimming shortened V by 1 base and J by 1 base, and 11 bases separated the two germline ends. Germline values: CDR1 SGHDT, CDR2 YYEEEE. This CDR3 region has 15 residues. The CDR3 sequence is CASSLWASSQETQYF. The CDR3 region has the DNA TGTGCCAGCAGCTTGTGGGCTAGCAGCCAAGAGACCCAGTACTTC. Supplemented by reference TRBV5-6 and TRBJ2-5, the full variable domain reads DAGVTQSPTHLIKTRGQQVTLRCSPKSGHDTVSWYQQALGQGPQFIFQYYEEEERQRGNFPDRFSGHQFPNYSSELNVNALLLGDSALYLCASSLWASSQETQYFGPGTRLLVL.

The chain uses TRBV14 and TRBJ1-2; D may be TRBD1 (6 bases). Between the trimmed V and J ends, which lost 3 bases and 7 bases, there was a span of 15 bases. Looked up from germline, CDR1 is SGHDN and CDR2 is FVKESK. This CDR3 contains 14 residues. This chain's CDR3 is CASSHLGGASGYTF. The CDR3 bases are TGTGCCAGCAGCCACCTCGGGGGGGCCAGTGGCTACACCTTC. Looking up the rest from reference TRBV14 and TRBJ1-2 gives the full variable domain: EAGVTQFPSHSVIEKGQTVTLRCDPISGHDNLYWYRRVMGKEIKFLLHFVKESKQDESGMPNNRFLAERTGGTYSTLKVQPAELEDSGVYFCASSHLGGASGYTFGSGTRLTVV.

V and J are TRBV11-3 and TRBJ2-1, with 8 bases that match TRBD2. Unmatched junction bases numbered 8, after V lost 4 bases and J lost 6 bases. The CDR3 has 15 residues. Looked up from germline, CDR1 is SGHNT and CDR2 is YENEEA. The CDR3 loop reads CASSSRTSQGNEQFF. CDR3 nucleotide sequence: TGTGCCAGCAGCTCGAGGACTAGCCAGGGCAATGAGCAGTTCTTC.

The genes are TRBV9 and TRBJ2-1; 8 nucleotides line up with TRBD2. In germline, CDR1 is SGDLS, CDR2 YYNGEE. The CDR3 runs 15 residues. Germline trimming cut 3 bases from V and 3 bases from J; bases unmatched to any gene: 5. The CDR3, as DNA: TGTGCCAGCAGCGCGGGACTAGGTGTCTACAATGAGCAGTTCTTC. As protein: CASSAGLGVYNEQFF.

The genes are TRBV12-3 or TRBV12-4 and TRBJ2-5, with a weak D call TRBD2 (6 bases). V lost 7 bases to trimming and J lost 5 bases, with 11 bases between them. The length of the CDR3 is 12 residues. The CDR3 bases are TGTGCCAGCAAGACTAGTTCCGAGACCCAGTACTTC. This gives the protein CASKTSSETQYF.

The rearrangement joins TRBV27 to TRBJ1-2, with a possible D match to TRBD1 (5 bases). The length of the CDR3 is 15 residues. Trimming removed 2 bases from V and 3 bases from J, with 13 bases in between. Per germline, CDR1 MNHEY and CDR2 SMNVEV (reference sequence). CDR3 coding DNA: TGTGCCAGCAGTTTAGGCAGGGCCCTACACTATGGCTACACCTTC. It codes for CASSLGRALHYGYTF.

The J gene is TRBJ1-3, the V gene TRBV6-1, with D possibly TRBD1 on 6 matching bases. The ends were cut back, 3 bases at V and 7 bases at J, with 16 bases in the middle. CDR1 is MNHNS, CDR2 SASEGT, per germline. The CDR3 extends over 15 amino acids. The CDR3 coding sequence is TGTGCCAGCAGTGAGGGGGGGGCGCATGGGAACACCATATATTTT. Protein: CASSEGGAHGNTIYF.

The V and J genes are TRBV7-9 and TRBJ2-7; the D is unclear. Germline CDR1 reads SEHNR; CDR2 reads FQNEAQ (reference sequence). The CDR3 is 14 residues long. V lost 3 bases and J 7 bases, leaving 16 bases between the germline ends. The CDR3 DNA reads as TGTGCCAGCAGCTTGGTTGCGCCCCCCTGGGAGCAGTACTTC. As protein: CASSLVAPPWEQYF.

The chain employs TRBV7-8 and TRBJ2-7, with 7 nucleotides matching TRBD2. The germline V gene has CDR1 SGHVS and CDR2 FQNEAQ. This CDR3 contains 15 residues. V lost 5 bases and J lost 5; bases outside the gene matches: 12. The CDR3 protein is CASSPNLRLADEQYF. The CDR3 DNA reads TGTGCCAGCAGCCCTAACCTCCGACTAGCAGACGAGCAGTACTTC.

This clone has more than one count but fewer than ten. This chain connects TRBV6-4 to TRBJ2-6, with D unclear. Deletions cut 2 bases from V and 0 bases from J, with 5 bases between. The CDR3 totals 15 residues. CDR1 is MRHNA, CDR2 SNTAGT, per germline. The CDR3 reads CASSDGGSGANVLTF. CDR3 coding DNA: TGTGCCAGCAGTGACGGCGGCTCTGGGGCCAACGTCCTGACTTTC.

V gene TRBV19 combines with J gene TRBJ1-1, with D perhaps matching TRBD1 (5 bases). CDR3 length: 14 amino acids. V was trimmed by 10 bases and J by 0 bases, leaving 15 bases between them. Germline lookup yields CDR1 LNHDA and CDR2 SQIVND (reference sequence). This CDR3 reads CATEEGRMNTEAFF. DNA of the CDR3: TGTGCCACCGAGGAGGGACGGATGAACACTGAAGCTTTCTTT.